Shown below are 30 T cell receptor beta chains from a single sample sequenced in a study of post-analysis software for immune sequencing data. Findings and limits, study-wide: Roughly 5 TRBV segments, TRBV5-6, TRBV5-1 and TRBV20-1 among them, were found more frequent in patients than controls.

No antigens are known for them. cDNA libraries of TCR beta carried unique molecular identifiers. Using its own MiXCR run on the PCR reads, TCRdb lists one record per CDR3 protein. The sample gives approximately 730,000 distinct CDR3 sequences, under 60% of which show up once; roughly 5.2% is in the top ten. Material for sequencing was blood. All receptors derive from a girl between 10 and 17 years old with multiple sclerosis.

This clonotype was seen a handful of times. The genes are TRBV7-9 and TRBJ2-7; the D is unclear. The CDR3 is 14 residues long. Per germline, CDR1 SEHNR and CDR2 FQNEAQ (reference sequence). Trimming took off 5 bases at V and 2 bases at J, with 13 bases between the two ends. CDR3: CASSTRLQAYEQYF. CDR3 sequence (DNA): TGTGCCAGCAGCACCAGACTGCAAGCCTACGAGCAGTACTTC.

This clonotype has more than one count but fewer than ten. The gene calls are TRBV6-5 and TRBJ2-4; TRBD2 matches at 7 bases. The J call is in doubt because the DNA end fits TRBJ2-7 better. Looked up from germline, CDR1 is MNHEY and CDR2 is SVGAGI. The CDR3 spans 15 residues. Here the CDR3 DNA reads TGTGCCAGCACCCGACTAGCTGGGGGAGTGTACGAGCAGTACTTC. Protein product: CASTRLAGGVYEQYF.

The chain recombines TRBV20-1 with TRBJ2-7, with TRBD2 identical over 10 bases. This CDR3 is 15 amino acids long. After removal of 3 bases from V and 2 bases from J, the junction contained 7 bases not matched to a gene. The germline gives CDR1 DFQATT, CDR2 SNEGSKA (reference sequence). DNA of the CDR3: TGCAGTGCTAGGAACAGACTAGCGGGTCCCTACGAGCAGTACTTC. Protein: CSARNRLAGPYEQYF.

This clonotype has just one count. This sequence joins TRBV29-1 and TRBJ1-1; weak D call: TRBD1 (6 bases). V gave up 0 bases and J gave up 3 bases, with 11 bases separating them. Germline lookup yields CDR1 SQVTM and CDR2 ANQGSEA. The CDR3 runs to 14 residues. Written as DNA, the CDR3 is TGCAGCGTTGAAGATCGGGGGGGCCACACTGAAGCTTTCTTT. Encoded protein: CSVEDRGGHTEAFF.

This clonotype has a handful of counts. The chain is built from TRBV5-5 and TRBJ2-7; D is perhaps TRBD2 (6 bases). The CDR3 length is 12 residues. Germline CDR1 reads SGHKS; CDR2 reads YYEKEE (reference sequence). Trimming took off 3 bases at V and 6 bases at J, with 10 bases between the two ends. For the CDR3, the DNA is TGTGCCAGCAGCTGGCGGGGAGCCGAGCAGTACTTC. This codes for CASSWRGAEQYF.

The CDR3 DNA follows: TGCGCCAGCAGCCAGGGGCGGGAGGGTTTTTACGAGCAGTACTTC. The encoded protein is CASSQGREGFYEQYF. The chain is built from TRBV4-1 and TRBJ2-7; 9 positions match TRBD2. With 3 bases clipped from V and 4 bases from J, the junction kept 7 bases outside the gene matches. CDR3 length: 15 residues. Germline values: CDR1 MGHRA, CDR2 YSYEKL.

The V gene is TRBV27, the J gene TRBJ2-3; TRBD2 agrees at 13 bases. The CDR3 consists of 17 residues. Germline values: CDR1 MNHEY, CDR2 SMNVEV (reference sequence). V was pared by 5 bases and J by 5 bases, with 10 bases of the junction left unmatched. CDR3 sequence (DNA): TGTGCCAGCAGTGGACGCTGGACTAGCGGGAGAAAAGATACGCAGTATTTT. Its translation: CASSGRWTSGRKDTQYF.

This clonotype was seen at least ten times. The gene calls are TRBV5-1 and TRBJ2-5, with D hard to call. Per the germline V gene, CDR1 is SGHRS and CDR2 is YFSETQ. Trimming removed 4 bases at V and 4 bases at J, with 14 bases between. The CDR3 has 14 amino acids. The CDR3 DNA sequence: TGCGCCAGCAGCACCGGTGCCAGGAGAGAGACCCAGTACTTC. It translates to CASSTGARRETQYF.

J is TRBJ1-1 and V is TRBV6-2 or TRBV6-3; 7 nucleotides agree with TRBD1. Germline assignment: CDR1 MNHEY and CDR2 SVGEGT. V dropped 1 base and J dropped 8; count of bases not matched to a gene: 1. The CDR3 contains 12 residues. The CDR3 coding sequence is TGTGCCAGCAGTTACTGGGACAGCGAAGCTTTCTTT. Its protein is CASSYWDSEAFF.

The chain links TRBV7-9 to TRBJ1-1, with D unclear. Trimming cost V 5 bases and J 4 bases, with 20 bases left between them. Germline V gene sequence: CDR1 SEHNR, CDR2 FQNEAQ (reference sequence). The CDR3 is 16 residues long. The CDR3 DNA sequence: TGTGCCAGCAGCCTCGAACGGGCGGGAGGAGGCACTGAAGCTTTCTTT. Translating gives CASSLERAGGGTEAFF.

This clonotype was observed a few times. J is TRBJ2-1 and V is TRBV20-1; 13 bases line up with TRBD2. The CDR3 is made up of 16 amino acids. Unmatched junction bases numbered 5, after V lost 6 bases and J lost 0 bases. Looked up from germline, CDR1 is DFQATT and CDR2 is SNEGSKA (reference sequence). DNA for the CDR3: TGCAGTGCCCACCGGACTAGCGGGAGCTCCTACAATGAGCAGTTCTTC. It codes for CSAHRTSGSSYNEQFF.

This clonotype was seen more than once but under ten times. The junction departs from germline at one end; a sequencing error may be responsible. V usage is TRBV7-7 and J usage is TRBJ2-3, with TRBD2 matching over 9 bases. This CDR3 comprises 13 residues. CDR1 SSHAT and CDR2 FNYEAQ come from the germline V gene (reference sequence). The CDR3 DNA reads TGTGCTAGCAGCTTTACTAGCGGGGATACGCAGTATTTT. It specifies CASSFTSGDTQYF.

The chain is built from TRBV7-2 and TRBJ2-4; 8 bases are shared with TRBD2. The assigned J gene may be wrong: the sequence end matches TRBJ2-7 better. Germline lookup yields CDR1 SGHTA and CDR2 FQGNSA. The CDR3 is 18 residues long. The CDR3 reads CASSLVLGLGLANYEQYF. The CDR3 nucleotides are TGTGCCAGCAGCTTGGTGTTGGGACTAGGTCTGGCCAACTACGAGCAGTACTTC.

Comment on this clonotype: At one of its ends the junction is not consistent with the germline gene, which may arise from a read error. V is TRBV7-9 and J is TRBJ1-6; TRBD1 aligns across 7 bases. The length of the CDR3 is 15 residues. Germline CDR1 SEHNR, CDR2 FQNEAQ (reference sequence). The CDR3 protein is CASSLTGDGNSPRHF. The DNA of the CDR3 is TGTGCCAGCAGCTTAACAGGGGACGGTAATTCACCCCGCCACTTT.

V and J are TRBV28 and TRBJ2-6; TRBD1 is a possible D gene (6 bases). V was cut by 4 bases and J by 11 bases, with 21 bases left in between. The CDR3 loop spans 16 amino acids. CDR1 MDHEN and CDR2 SYDVKM come from the germline V gene. The CDR3, as DNA: TGTGCCAGCAGTTCTAAAACAGGGAAGGTGGGATACGTCCTGACTTTC. This translates into CASSSKTGKVGYVLTF.

This chain links TRBV2 with TRBJ2-6, with D maybe TRBD1 (5 bases). Germline V gene data show CDR1 as SNHLY and CDR2 as FYNNEI. CDR3 length: 14 residues. The V end lost 8 bases, the J end lost 0 bases, and 8 bases lay between the germline ends. The CDR3 DNA reads TGTGCCAGCGCGACAGCCTCTGGGGCCAACGTCCTGACTTTC. Translation gives CASATASGANVLTF.

This chain uses TRBV6-1 with TRBJ2-3; D possibly corresponds to TRBD1 (6 bases). With 6 bases removed from V and 1 base from J, the gap between germline ends came to 14 bases. Germline-derived CDR1 and CDR2 are MNHNS and SASEGT. The CDR3 is made up of 15 amino acids. The CDR3 is CASSVDRTGTDTQYF. The CDR3 DNA follows: TGTGCCAGCAGCGTCGACCGGACAGGCACAGATACGCAGTATTTT.

This sequence joins TRBV10-3 and TRBJ1-5; 9 bases match TRBD1. The V gene end was trimmed by 10 bases and the J gene end by 3 bases; junction bases not matched to a gene: 7. This CDR3 region has 14 residues. Germline-derived CDR1 and CDR2 are ENHRY and SYGVKD. This CDR3 reads CATRTGVNNQPQHF. DNA of the CDR3: TGTGCCACCCGGACAGGGGTCAACAATCAGCCCCAGCATTTT.

This chain connects TRBV20-1 to TRBJ2-7; D tentatively fits TRBD1 or TRBD2 (5 bases each). This CDR3 spans 14 amino acids. Germline assignment: CDR1 DFQATT and CDR2 SNEGSKA (reference sequence). V dropped 2 bases and J dropped 3 bases, with 14 bases sitting between them. The CDR3 DNA is TGCAGTGCTAGACCACGGGACGCCCTCTACGAGCAGTACTTC. As protein: CSARPRDALYEQYF.

The chain links TRBV20-1 to TRBJ2-7, with TRBD2 as a possible D gene (6 bases). The CDR3 consists of 14 residues. Germline CDR1 and CDR2: DFQATT and SNEGSKA (reference sequence). Trimming cost V 6 bases and J 7 bases, with 22 bases left between them. CDR3: CSAISGTLYNEQYF. CDR3 in DNA: TGCAGTGCCATTAGCGGCACCCTTTACAATGAGCAGTACTTC.

This clonotype was counted only a few times. The chain joins TRBV27 to TRBJ2-5; no reliable D call. The CDR3 has 13 residues. Trimming removed 4 bases at V and 4 bases at J, with 10 bases between. Germline V gives CDR1 MNHEY, CDR2 SMNVEV (reference sequence). CDR3 region: CASSYNGRETQYF. The DNA for the CDR3 is TGTGCCAGCAGTTATAATGGCCGAGAGACCCAGTACTTC.

The chain employs TRBV2 and TRBJ2-7; 11 positions agree with TRBD2. Per the germline V gene, CDR1 is SNHLY and CDR2 is FYNNEI. The CDR3 extends over 14 amino acids. The junction had 2 bases not matched to a gene; V was cut back by 7 bases and J by 0 bases. The CDR3 DNA reads as TGTGCCAGCACGGGACTAGCGGTCTCCTACGAGCAGTACTTC. Translating it yields CASTGLAVSYEQYF.

The chain combines TRBV4-1 with TRBJ2-7; 7 bases fit TRBD1. There are 14 residues in the CDR3. Trimming removed 0 bases from V and 4 bases from J; junction bases left unmatched: 3. Germline CDR1 and CDR2: MGHRA and YSYEKL. The CDR3 DNA is TGCGCCAGCAGCCAAGAAGGGGGACAGTACGAGCAGTACTTC. This codes for CASSQEGGQYEQYF.

This clonotype was detected only a few times. The chain has TRBV20-1 and TRBJ2-3; 13 bases are a match to TRBD2. The CDR3 has 17 residues. Unmatched junction bases numbered 5, after V lost 0 bases and J lost 2 bases. CDR1 DFQATT and CDR2 SNEGSKA come from the germline V gene (reference sequence). CDR3 coding DNA: TGCAGTGCTAGAGACATTACTAGCGGGAGGGACACAGATACGCAGTATTTT. It yields the protein CSARDITSGRDTDTQYF.

Remarks on this clonotype: A junction boundary mismatches the germline segment, possibly from a read error. The chain links TRBV9 to TRBJ2-1; no clear D. There are 12 residues in the CDR3. Germline V gene data show CDR1 as SGDLS and CDR2 as YYNGEE. CDR3 amino acids: CASSVPNNERFF. In DNA, the CDR3 is TGTGCCAGCAGCGTACCTAACAATGAGCGGTTCTTC. Together with reference TRBV9 and TRBJ2-1, the CDR3 gives the full variable domain: DSGVTQTPKHLITATGQRVTLRCSPRSGDLSVYWYQQSLDQGLQFLIQYYNGEERAKGNILERFSAQQFPDLHSELNLSSLELGDSALYFCASSVPNNERFFGPGTRLTVL.

This clonotype was seen a few times. The V call is TRBV27, the J call TRBJ2-7; D unclear. The CDR3 spans 13 residues. Deletions cut 6 bases from V and 0 bases from J, with 9 bases between. Germline values: CDR1 MNHEY, CDR2 SMNVEV (reference sequence). CDR3 protein: CASRGYSSYEQYF. DNA of the CDR3: TGTGCCAGCAGGGGCTACAGCTCCTACGAGCAGTACTTC.

V is TRBV7-2 and J is TRBJ2-7; D is possibly TRBD2 (7 bases). The CDR3 is made up of 15 amino acids. Trimming removed 1 base at V and 0 bases at J, with 10 bases between. CDR1 and CDR2 from the germline V gene are SGHTA and FQGNSA. CDR3 DNA: TGTGCCAGCAGCTTAGTCCGGGGGGCCTCCTACGAGCAGTACTTC. Protein sequence: CASSLVRGASYEQYF.

The J gene is TRBJ2-7, the V gene TRBV14, with D possibly being TRBD2 (6 bases). The DNA end is a closer match to TRBJ2-5, so the J assignment may be wrong. The CDR3 is made up of 17 amino acids. Germline V gene sequence: CDR1 SGHDN, CDR2 FVKESK. As DNA, the CDR3 is TGTGCCAGCAGCCAAGGGATCAGGGCGGGACCAAAAGAGACCCAGTACTTC. Translating gives CASSQGIRAGPKETQYF.

The chain has TRBV4-3 and TRBJ1-2, with TRBD1 matching over 11 bases. The V gene end was trimmed by 2 bases and the J gene end by 12 bases; junction bases not matched to a gene: 14. The CDR3 is 16 amino acids. Germline CDR1 reads LGHNA; CDR2 reads YSLEER. The CDR3 protein is CASSQHLDRGREGHTF. The CDR3 nucleotides read TGCGCCAGCAGCCAACATTTGGACAGGGGGCGCGAAGGTCACACCTTC.

The chain employs TRBV20-1 and TRBJ2-3; tentatively, D is TRBD2 (5 bases). Germline V gene data show CDR1 as DFQATT and CDR2 as SNEGSKA (reference sequence). The CDR3 totals 14 residues. The germline V and J ends were trimmed by 0 bases and 5 bases, with 12 bases remaining between them. In DNA, the CDR3 is TGCAGTGCTAGAGACGGGAAAAGTCAAGATACGCAGTATTTT. The encoded protein is CSARDGKSQDTQYF.